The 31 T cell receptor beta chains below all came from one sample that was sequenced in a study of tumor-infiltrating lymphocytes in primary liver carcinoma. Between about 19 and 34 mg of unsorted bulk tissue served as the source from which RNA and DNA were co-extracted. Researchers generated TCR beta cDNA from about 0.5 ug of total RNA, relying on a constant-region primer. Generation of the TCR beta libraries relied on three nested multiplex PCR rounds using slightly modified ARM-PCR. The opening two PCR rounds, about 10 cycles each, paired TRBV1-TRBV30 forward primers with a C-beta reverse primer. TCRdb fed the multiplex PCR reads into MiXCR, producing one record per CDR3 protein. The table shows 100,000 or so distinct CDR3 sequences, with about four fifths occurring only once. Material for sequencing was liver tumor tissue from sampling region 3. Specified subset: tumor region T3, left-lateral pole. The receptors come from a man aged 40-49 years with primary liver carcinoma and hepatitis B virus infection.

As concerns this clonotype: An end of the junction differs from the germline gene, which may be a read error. The CDR3 spells CACSGAGADNEQFF. CDR3 nucleotides: TGTGCCTGCAGCGGGGCAGGAGCTGACAATGAGCAGTTCTTC. The V call is TRBV5-6, the J call TRBJ2-1; 7 bases align to TRBD2. Germline V gene lookup returns CDR1 SGHDT and CDR2 YYEEEE. The CDR3 length is 14 residues.

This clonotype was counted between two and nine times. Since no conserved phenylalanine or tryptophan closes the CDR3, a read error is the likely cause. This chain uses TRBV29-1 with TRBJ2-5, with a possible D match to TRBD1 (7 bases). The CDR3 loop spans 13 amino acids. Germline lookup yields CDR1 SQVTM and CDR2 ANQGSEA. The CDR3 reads CSGIQGTGESQYV. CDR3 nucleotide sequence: TGCAGCGGCATACAGGGGACGGGAGAGAGCCAGTACGTC.

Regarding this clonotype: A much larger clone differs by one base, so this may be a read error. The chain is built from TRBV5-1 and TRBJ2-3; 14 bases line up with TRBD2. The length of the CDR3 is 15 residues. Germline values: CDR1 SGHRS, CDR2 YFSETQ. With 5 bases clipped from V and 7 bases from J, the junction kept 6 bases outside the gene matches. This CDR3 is CASRTSGRAANTQYF. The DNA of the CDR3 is TGCGCCAGCAGGACTAGCGGGAGGGCTGCAAATACGCAGTATTTT. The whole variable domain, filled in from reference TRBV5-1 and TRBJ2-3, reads KAGVTQTPRYLIKTRGQQVTLSCSPISGHRSVSWYQQTPGQGLQFLFEYFSETQRNKGNFPGRFSGRQFSNSRSEMNVSTLELGDSALYLCASRTSGRAANTQYFGPGTRLTVL.

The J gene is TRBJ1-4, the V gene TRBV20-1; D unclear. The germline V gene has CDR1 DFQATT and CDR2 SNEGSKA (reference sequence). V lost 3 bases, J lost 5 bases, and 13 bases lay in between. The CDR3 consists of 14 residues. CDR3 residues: CSARVGWGNEKLFF. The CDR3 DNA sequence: TGCAGTGCTAGGGTGGGCTGGGGAAATGAAAAACTGTTTTTT.

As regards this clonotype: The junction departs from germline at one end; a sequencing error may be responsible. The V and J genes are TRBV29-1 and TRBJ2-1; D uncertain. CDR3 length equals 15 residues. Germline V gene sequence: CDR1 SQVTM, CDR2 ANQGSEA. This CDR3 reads CSFDLSMANTNGQPF. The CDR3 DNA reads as TGCAGCTTTGATCTTTCTATGGCCAATACCAATGGGCAGCCCTTC.

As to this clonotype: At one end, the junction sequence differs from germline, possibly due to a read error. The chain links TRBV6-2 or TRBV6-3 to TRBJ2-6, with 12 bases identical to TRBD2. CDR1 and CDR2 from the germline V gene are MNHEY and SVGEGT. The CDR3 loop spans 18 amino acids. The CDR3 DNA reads TGTGCCAACAGTACCCTAGCGGGAGGGAACTCTGGGTCCAACGTCCTGACTTTC. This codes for CANSTLAGGNSGSNVLTF.

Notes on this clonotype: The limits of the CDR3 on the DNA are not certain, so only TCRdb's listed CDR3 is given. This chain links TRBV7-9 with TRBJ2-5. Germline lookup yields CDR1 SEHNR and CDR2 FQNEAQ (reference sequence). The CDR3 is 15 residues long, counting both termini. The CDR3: CANSLGMGFQETQYF.

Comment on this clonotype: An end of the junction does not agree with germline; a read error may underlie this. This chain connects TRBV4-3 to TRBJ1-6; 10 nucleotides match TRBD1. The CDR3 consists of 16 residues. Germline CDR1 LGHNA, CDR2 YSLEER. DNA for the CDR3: TGCGCCAGCAGCTCATGGGACAGGGGAAGGAATTCACCACTCCAATTT. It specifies CASSSWDRGRNSPLQF.

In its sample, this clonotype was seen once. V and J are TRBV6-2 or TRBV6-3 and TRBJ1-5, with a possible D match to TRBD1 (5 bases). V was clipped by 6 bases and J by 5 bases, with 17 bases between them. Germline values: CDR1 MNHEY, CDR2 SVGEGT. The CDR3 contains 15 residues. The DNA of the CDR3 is TGTGCCAGCAGCAGGGTCTACAAGGAGGATCAGCCCCAGCATTTT. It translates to CASSRVYKEDQPQHF.

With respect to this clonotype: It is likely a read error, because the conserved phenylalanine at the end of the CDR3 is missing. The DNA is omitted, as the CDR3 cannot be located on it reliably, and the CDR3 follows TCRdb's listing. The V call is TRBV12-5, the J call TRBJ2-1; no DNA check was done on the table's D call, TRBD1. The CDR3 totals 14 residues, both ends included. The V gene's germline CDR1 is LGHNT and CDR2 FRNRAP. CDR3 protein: CASGTGLSYNEQFL.

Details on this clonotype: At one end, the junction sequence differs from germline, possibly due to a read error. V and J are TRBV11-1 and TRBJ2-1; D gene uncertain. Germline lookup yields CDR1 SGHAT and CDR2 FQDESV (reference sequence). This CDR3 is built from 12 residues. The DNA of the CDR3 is TGTGCCGGCAGCTTAAATTCCAATGATCAGTTCTTC. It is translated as CAGSLNSNDQFF.

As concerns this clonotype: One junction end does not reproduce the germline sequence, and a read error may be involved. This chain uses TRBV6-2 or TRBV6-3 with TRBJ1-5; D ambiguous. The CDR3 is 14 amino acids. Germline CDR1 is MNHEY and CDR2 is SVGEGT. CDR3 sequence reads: CASTLMNGDQTQHF. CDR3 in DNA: TGTGCCAGCACCCTGATGAATGGGGATCAGACCCAGCATTTT.

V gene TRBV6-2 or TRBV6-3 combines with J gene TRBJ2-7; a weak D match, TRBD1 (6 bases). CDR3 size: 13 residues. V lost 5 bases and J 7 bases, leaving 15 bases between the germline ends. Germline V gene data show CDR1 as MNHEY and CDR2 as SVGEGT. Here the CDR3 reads CASSPVQGSEQYF. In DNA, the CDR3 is TGTGCCAGCAGTCCAGTACAGGGAAGTGAGCAGTACTTC.

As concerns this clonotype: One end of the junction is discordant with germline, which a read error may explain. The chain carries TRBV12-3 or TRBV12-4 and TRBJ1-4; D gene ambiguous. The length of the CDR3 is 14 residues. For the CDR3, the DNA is TGTGCCAACAGTTTAAGTGGGGTTGGTGAAAAACTGCTTTTT. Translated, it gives CANSLSGVGEKLLF.

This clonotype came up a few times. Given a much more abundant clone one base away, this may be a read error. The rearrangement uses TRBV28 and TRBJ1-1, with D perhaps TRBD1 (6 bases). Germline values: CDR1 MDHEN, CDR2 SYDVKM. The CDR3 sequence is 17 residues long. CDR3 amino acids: CANSITPQGGAGTEAFF. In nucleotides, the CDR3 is TGTGCCAACAGTATAACCCCACAGGGAGGAGCGGGAACTGAAGCTTTCTTT.

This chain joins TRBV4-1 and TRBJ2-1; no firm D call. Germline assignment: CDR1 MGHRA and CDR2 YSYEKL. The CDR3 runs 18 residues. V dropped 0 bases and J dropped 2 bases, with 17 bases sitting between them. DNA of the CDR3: TGCGCCAGCAGCCAAGATCCCCATCGAGGACCCACCTACAATGAGCAGTTCTTC. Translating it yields CASSQDPHRGPTYNEQFF.

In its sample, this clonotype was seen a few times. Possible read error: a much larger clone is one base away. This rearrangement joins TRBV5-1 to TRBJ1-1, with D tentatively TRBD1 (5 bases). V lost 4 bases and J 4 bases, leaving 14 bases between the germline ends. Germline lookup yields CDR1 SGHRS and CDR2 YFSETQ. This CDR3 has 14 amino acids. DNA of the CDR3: TGCGCCAGCAGCGAGACGACAGAGCCCACTGAAGCTTTCTTT. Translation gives CASSETTEPTEAFF.

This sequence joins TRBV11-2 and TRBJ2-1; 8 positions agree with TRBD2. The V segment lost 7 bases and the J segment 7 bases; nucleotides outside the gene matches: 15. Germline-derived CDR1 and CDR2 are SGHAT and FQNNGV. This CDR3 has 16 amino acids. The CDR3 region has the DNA TGTGCCAGCAACCTCCTGACTAGCGAGAGTAATAATGAGCAGTTCTTC. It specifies CASNLLTSESNNEQFF.

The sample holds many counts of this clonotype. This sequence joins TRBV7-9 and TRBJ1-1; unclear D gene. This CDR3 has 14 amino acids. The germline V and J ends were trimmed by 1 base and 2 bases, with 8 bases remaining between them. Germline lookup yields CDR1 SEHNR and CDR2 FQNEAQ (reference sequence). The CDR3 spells CASSLVGVNTEAFF. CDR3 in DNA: TGTGCCAGCAGCTTAGTCGGGGTCAACACTGAAGCTTTCTTT.

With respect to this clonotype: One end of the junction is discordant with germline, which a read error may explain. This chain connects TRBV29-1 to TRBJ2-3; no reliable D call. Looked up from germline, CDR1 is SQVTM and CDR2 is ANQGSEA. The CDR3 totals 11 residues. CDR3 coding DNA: TGCAGCGTTGAATTCACAGATACTCAGTATTTT. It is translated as CSVEFTDTQYF.

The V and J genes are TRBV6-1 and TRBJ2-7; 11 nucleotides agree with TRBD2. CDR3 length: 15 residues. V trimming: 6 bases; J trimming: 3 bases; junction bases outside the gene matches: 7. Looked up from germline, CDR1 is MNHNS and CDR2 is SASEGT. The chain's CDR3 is CASSAGTSGLYEQYF. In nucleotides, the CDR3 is TGTGCCAGCAGCGCGGGGACTAGCGGTCTCTACGAGCAGTACTTC.

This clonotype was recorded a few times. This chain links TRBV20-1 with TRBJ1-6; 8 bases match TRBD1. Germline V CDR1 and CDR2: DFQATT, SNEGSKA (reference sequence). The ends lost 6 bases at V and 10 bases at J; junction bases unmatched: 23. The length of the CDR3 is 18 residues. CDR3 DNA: TGCAGTGCAGAACAGGGGGAGCCTGAGGGGCCTCCTAACTCACCCCTCCACTTT. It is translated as CSAEQGEPEGPPNSPLHF.

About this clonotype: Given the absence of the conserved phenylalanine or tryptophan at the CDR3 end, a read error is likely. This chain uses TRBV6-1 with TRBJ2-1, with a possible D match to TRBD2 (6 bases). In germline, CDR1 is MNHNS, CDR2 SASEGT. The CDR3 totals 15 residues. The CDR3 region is CASGEEVGGYNEQFS. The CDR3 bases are TGTGCCAGCGGTGAAGAAGTGGGAGGATACAATGAGCAGTTCTCC.

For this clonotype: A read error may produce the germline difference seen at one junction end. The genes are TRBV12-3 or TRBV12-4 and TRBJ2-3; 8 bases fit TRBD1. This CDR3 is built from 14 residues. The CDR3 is CVSSITGGGDTQYF. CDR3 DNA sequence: TGTGTCAGCAGTATCACAGGGGGTGGGGATACGCAGTATTTT.

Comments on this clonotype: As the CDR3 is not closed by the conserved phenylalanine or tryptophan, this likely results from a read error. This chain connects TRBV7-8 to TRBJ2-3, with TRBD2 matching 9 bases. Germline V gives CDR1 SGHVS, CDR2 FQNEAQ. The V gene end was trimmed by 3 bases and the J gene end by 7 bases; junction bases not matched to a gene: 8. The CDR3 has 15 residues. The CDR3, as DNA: TGTGCCAGCAGCTTGGGATTAGCGGGAGAGAATACGCAGTATTAT. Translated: CASSLGLAGENTQYY.

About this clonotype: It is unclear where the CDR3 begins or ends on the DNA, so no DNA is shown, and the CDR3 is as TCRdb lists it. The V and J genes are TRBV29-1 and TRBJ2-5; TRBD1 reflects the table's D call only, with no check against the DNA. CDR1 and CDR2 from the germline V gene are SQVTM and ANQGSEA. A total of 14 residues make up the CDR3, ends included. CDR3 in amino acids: CSVASGTGEETQHF.

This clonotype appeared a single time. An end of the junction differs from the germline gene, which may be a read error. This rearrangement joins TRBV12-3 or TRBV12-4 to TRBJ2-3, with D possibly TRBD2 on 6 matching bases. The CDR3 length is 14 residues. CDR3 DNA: TGTACCAGCAGGTCTACAGGTTCGGGGGATACACAGTATTTT. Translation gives CTSRSTGSGDTQYF.

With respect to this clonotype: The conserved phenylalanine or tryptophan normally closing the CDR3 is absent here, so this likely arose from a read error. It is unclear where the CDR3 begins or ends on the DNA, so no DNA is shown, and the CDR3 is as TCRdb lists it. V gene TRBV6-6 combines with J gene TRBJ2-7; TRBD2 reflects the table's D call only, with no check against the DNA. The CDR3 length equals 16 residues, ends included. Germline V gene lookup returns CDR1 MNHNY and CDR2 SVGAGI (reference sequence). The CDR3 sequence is CASSYPQPSGSRELYL.

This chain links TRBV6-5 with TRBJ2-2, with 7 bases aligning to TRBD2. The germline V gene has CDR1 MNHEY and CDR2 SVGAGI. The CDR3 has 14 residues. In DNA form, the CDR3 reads TGTGTCAGTACTTTAGCGGGTTCTACTGGGGAGCTGTTTTTT. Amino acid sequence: CVSTLAGSTGELFF.

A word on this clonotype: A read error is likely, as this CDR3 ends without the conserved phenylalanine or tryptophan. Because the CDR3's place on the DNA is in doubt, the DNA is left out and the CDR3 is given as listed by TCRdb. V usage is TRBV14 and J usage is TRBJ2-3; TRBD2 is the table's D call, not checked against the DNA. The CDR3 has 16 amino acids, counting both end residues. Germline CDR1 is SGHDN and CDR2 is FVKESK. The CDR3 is CASSQDSGLNTDTHYL.

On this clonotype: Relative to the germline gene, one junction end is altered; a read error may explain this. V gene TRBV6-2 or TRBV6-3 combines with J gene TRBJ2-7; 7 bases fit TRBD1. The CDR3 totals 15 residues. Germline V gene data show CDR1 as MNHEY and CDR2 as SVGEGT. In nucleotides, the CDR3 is TGTGCCAGCAATTACCTCGGACAGGACAGCTCCGACCAGTACTTC. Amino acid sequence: CASNYLGQDSSDQYF.